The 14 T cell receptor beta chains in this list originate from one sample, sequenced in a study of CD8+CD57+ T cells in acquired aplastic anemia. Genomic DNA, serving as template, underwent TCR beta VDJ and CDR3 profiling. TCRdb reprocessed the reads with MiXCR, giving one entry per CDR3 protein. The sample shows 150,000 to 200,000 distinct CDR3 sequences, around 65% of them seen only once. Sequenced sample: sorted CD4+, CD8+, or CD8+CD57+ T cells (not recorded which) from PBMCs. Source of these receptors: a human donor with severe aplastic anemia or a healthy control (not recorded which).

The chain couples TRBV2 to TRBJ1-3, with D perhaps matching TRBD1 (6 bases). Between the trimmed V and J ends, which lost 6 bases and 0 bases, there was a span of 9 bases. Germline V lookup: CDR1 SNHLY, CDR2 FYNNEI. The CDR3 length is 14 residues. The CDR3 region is CASSGTLSGNTIYF. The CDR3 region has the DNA TGTGCCAGCAGCGGGACACTCTCTGGAAACACCATATATTTT.

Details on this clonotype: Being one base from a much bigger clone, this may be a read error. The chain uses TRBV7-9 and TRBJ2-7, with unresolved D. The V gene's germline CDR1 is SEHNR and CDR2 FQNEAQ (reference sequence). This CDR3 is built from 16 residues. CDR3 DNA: TGCGCCAGCAGCCAAGATCTCAGCCAGACCTCCTACGAGCAGTACTTC. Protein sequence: CASSQDLSQTSYEQYF.

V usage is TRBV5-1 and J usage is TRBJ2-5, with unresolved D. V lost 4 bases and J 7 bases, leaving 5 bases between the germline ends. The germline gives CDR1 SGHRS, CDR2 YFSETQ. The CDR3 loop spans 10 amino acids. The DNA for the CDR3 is TGCGCCAGCAGCCTTCTGACCCAGTACTTC. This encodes CASSLLTQYF.

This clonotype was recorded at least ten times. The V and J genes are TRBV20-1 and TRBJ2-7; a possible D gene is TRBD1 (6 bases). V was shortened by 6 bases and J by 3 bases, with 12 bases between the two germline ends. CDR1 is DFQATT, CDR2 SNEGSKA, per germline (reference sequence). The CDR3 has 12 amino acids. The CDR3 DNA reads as TGCAGTGCCGATTACAGGGACTACGAGCAGTACTTC. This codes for CSADYRDYEQYF.

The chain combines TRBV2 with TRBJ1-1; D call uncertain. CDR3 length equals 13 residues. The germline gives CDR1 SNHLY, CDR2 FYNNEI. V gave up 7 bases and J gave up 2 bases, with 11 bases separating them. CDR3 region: CASMRAVNTEAFF. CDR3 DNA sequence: TGTGCCAGCATGAGGGCAGTCAACACTGAAGCTTTCTTT.

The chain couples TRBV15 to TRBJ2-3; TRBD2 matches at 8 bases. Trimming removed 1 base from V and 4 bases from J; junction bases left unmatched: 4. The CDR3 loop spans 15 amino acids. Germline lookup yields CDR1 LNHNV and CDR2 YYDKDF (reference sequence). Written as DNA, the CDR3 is TGTGCCACCAGCAGAGGAGACGGGAGGGCAGATACGCAGTATTTT. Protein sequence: CATSRGDGRADTQYF.

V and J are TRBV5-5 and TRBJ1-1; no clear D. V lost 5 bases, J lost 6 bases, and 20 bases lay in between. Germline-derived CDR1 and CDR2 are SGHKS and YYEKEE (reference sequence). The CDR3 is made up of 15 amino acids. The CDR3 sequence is CASRVSLGIVAEAFF. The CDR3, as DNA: TGTGCCAGCAGGGTTTCTCTGGGGATCGTCGCTGAAGCTTTCTTT.

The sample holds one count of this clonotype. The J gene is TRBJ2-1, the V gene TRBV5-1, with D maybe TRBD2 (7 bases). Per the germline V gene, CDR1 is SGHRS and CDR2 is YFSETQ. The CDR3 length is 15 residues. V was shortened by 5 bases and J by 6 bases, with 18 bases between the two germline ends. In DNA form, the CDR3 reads TGCGCCAGCAGGCGGGGGCCAGGTGGAAGCAATGAGCAGTTCTTC. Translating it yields CASRRGPGGSNEQFF.

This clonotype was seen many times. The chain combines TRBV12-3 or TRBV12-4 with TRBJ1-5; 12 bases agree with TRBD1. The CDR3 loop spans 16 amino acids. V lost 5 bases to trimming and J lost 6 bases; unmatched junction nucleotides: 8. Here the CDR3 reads CASSHSGQGAGQPQHF. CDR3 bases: TGTGCCAGCAGTCACTCGGGACAGGGGGCAGGTCAGCCCCAGCATTTT.

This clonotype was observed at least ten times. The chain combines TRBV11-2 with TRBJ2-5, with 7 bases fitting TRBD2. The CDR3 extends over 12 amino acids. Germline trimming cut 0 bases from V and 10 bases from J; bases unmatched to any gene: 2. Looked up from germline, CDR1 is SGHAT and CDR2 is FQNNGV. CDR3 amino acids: CASSLDRGDQYF. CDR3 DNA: TGTGCCAGCAGCTTAGATCGGGGGGACCAGTACTTC. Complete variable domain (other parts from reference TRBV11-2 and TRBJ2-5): EAGVAQSPRYKIIEKRQSVAFWCNPISGHATLYWYQQILGQGPKLLIQFQNNGVVDDSQLPKDRFSAERLKGVDSTLKIQPAKLEDSAVYLCASSLDRGDQYFGPGTRLLVL.

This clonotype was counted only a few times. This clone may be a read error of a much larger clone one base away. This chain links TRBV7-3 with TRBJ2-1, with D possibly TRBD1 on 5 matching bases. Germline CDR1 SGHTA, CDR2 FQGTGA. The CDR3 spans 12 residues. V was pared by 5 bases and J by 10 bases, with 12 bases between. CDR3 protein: CASSLQGSEQFF. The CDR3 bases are TGTGCCAGCAGCCTCCAGGGAAGCGAGCAGTTCTTC.

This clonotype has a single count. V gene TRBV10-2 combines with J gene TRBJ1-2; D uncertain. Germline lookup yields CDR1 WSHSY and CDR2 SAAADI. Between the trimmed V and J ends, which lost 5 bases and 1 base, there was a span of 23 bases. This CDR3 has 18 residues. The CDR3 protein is CASSKRFVFPRINYGYTF. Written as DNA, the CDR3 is TGCGCCAGCAGTAAACGTTTTGTTTTTCCGAGGATTAACTATGGCTACACCTTC.

This CDR3 is CASSPRGVSYEQYF. The DNA for the CDR3 is TGTGCCAGCAGCCCCCGTGGGGTTTCCTACGAGCAGTACTTC. The gene calls are TRBV7-2 and TRBJ2-7, with no clear D. The CDR3 length is 14 residues. Per germline, CDR1 SGHTA and CDR2 FQGNSA. Trimming shortened V by 5 bases and J by 1 base, and 12 bases separated the two germline ends.

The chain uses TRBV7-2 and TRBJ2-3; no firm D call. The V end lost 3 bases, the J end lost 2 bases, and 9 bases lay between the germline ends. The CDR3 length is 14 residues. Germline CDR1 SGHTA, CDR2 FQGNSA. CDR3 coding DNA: TGTGCCAGCAGCTTGGAGTGGTTCACAGATACGCAGTATTTT. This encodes CASSLEWFTDTQYF. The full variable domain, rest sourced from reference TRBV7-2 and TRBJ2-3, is GAGVSQSPSNKVTEKGKDVELRCDPISGHTALYWYRQSLGQGLEFLIYFQGNSAPDKSGLPSDRFSAERTGGSVSTLTIQRTQQEDSAVYLCASSLEWFTDTQYFGPGTRLTVL.